The source of this T cell receptor (beta chain) is a study of T cell responses to AZD1222 COVID-19 vaccine. As concerns this clone: Its specificity is not known.

Generated by immunoSEQ multiplex PCR, the TCRdb table keeps only in-frame clones and is missing some. The data contain fewer than 200,000 clones, roughly 92% of them singletons. Germline-derived CDR1 and CDR2 are SEHNR and FQNEAQ (reference sequence). CDR3 size: 10 residues. Trimming left V 5 bases short and J 15 bases short, with 10 bases between. Study conclusions and caveats: Baseline antibody screening turned up just six seropositive AZD1222 recipients. Repertoires were collected only later (after the peak T cell response had occurred).

This chain joins TRBV7-9 and TRBJ2-2, with a tentative D call TRBD2 (5 bases). Here the sequenced sample was peripheral blood, taken on day 0 of AZD1222 vaccination. The receptor was derived from an adult in good health. CDR3 DNA sequence: TGTGCCAGCAGCCCCGGGAAGATGTTTTTT. This encodes CASSPGKMFF.